This T cell receptor (beta chain) was recorded in a study of blood T cell repertoires in COVID-19. Study-level background: Acute and convalescent COVID-19 specimens originated in the United States, Italy and Spain. From T cells, B-cell-depleted T cells, or PBMCs came the material, which was cDNA or gDNA.

Authors' analysis steps: Quantification of nucleated cells was approximated via reference gene primer amplification. The protocol was immunoSEQ multiplex PCR, while the TCRdb copy is restricted to in-frame clones and leaves out a portion. V, J and clone size are those of that table, while D and trimming were read from the DNA. This table has about 240,000 clones, approximately 86% appearing once. Germline-derived CDR1 and CDR2 are SGHAT and FQNNGV. With 5 bases removed from V and 0 bases from J, the gap between germline ends came to 10 bases. CDR3 length equals 14 residues. This clone was found once. The genes are TRBV11-2 and TRBJ1-1; D is possibly TRBD1 (6 bases). This receptor was taken from a man aged 55 to 70 who had recovered from COVID-19. Sequenced material: peripheral blood. The CDR3 protein is CASSAHRVNTEAFF. The DNA of the CDR3 is TGTGCCAGCAGCGCCCACAGGGTGAACACTGAAGCTTTCTTT.